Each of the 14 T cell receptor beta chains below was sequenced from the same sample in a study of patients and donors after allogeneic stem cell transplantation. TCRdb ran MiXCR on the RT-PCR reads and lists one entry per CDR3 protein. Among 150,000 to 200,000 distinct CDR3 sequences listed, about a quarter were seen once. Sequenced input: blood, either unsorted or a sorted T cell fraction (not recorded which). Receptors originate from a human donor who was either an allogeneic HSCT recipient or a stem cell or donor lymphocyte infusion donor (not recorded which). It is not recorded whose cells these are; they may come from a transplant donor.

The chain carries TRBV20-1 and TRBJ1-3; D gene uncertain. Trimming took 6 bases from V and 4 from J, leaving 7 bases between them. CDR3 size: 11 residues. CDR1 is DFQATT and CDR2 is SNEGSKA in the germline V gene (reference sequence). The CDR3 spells CSAQSGNTIYF. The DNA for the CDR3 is TGCAGTGCGCAATCCGGAAACACCATATATTTT.

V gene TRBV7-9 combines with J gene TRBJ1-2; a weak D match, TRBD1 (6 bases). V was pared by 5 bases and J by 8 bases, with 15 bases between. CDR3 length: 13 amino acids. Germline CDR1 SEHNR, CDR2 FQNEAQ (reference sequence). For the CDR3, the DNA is TGTGCCAGCAGCCTGTCGGGGGCTGGGGGCTACACCTTC. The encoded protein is CASSLSGAGGYTF.

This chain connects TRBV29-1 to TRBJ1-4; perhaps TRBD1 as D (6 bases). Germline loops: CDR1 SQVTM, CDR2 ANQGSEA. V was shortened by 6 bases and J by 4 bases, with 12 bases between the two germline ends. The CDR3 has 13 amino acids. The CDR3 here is CSVSRGLNEKLFF. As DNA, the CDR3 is TGCAGCGTCAGCAGGGGTCTTAATGAAAAACTGTTTTTT.

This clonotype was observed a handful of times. CDR3 protein: CATSLVEVGWRTDTQYF. The CDR3 coding sequence is TGTGCCACCAGCTTGGTAGAGGTTGGGTGGAGGACAGATACGCAGTATTTT. The chain employs TRBV15 and TRBJ2-3, with a possible D match to TRBD2 (5 bases). Germline V gives CDR1 LNHNV, CDR2 YYDKDF (reference sequence). The CDR3 extends over 17 amino acids. Trimming pared 5 bases from V and 3 bases from J, leaving 21 bases between.

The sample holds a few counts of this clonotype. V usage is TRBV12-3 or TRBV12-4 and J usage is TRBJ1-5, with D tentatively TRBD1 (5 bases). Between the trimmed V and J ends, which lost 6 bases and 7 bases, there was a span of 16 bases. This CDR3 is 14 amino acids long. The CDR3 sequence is CASRPGRLGQPQHF. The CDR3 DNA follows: TGTGCCAGCAGACCGGGACGGCTAGGCCAGCCCCAGCATTTT.

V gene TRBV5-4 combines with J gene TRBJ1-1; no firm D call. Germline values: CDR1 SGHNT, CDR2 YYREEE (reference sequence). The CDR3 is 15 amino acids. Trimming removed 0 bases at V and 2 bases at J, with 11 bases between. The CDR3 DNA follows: TGTGCCAGCAGCTTGGATGAGGGATCAAACACTGAAGCTTTCTTT. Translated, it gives CASSLDEGSNTEAFF.

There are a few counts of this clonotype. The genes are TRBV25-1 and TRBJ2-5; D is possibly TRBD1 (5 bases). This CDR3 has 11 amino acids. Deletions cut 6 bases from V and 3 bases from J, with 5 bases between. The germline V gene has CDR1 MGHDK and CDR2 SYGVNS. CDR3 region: CASRQEETQYF. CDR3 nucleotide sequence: TGTGCCAGCAGACAGGAAGAGACCCAGTACTTC.

This CDR3 is CASSQVGDSSYEQYF. In nucleotides, the CDR3 is TGCGCCAGCAGCCAAGTAGGTGACAGCTCCTACGAGCAGTACTTC. This chain joins TRBV4-1 and TRBJ2-7; D may be TRBD1 (5 bases). CDR1 MGHRA and CDR2 YSYEKL come from the germline V gene. V lost 1 base to trimming and J lost 0 bases, with 10 bases between them. This CDR3 contains 15 residues.

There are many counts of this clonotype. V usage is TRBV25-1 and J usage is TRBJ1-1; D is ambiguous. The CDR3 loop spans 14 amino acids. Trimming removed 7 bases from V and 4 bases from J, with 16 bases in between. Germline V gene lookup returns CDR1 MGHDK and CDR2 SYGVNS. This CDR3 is CASTQEGSGTEAFF. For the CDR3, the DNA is TGTGCCAGCACCCAAGAAGGGAGTGGCACTGAAGCTTTCTTT.

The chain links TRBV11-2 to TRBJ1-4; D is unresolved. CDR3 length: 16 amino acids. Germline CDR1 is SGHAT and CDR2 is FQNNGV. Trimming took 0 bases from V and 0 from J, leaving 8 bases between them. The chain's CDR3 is CASSLEASATNEKLFF. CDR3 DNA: TGTGCCAGCAGCTTAGAAGCAAGTGCAACTAATGAAAAACTGTTTTTT.

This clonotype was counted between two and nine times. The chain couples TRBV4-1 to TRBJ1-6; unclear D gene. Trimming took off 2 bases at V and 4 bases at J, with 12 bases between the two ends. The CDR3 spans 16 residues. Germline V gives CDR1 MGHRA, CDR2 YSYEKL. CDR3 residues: CASSQHPRTYNSPLHF. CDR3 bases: TGCGCCAGCAGCCAACACCCCCGGACTTATAATTCACCCCTCCACTTT.

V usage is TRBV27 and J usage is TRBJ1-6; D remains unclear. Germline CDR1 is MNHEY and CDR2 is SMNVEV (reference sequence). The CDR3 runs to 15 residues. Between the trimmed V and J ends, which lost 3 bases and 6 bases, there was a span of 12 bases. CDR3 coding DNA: TGTGCCAGCAGTTTCCTTGCGGGGAGTAATTCACCCCTCCACTTT. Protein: CASSFLAGSNSPLHF.

CDR3 in DNA: TGTGCCAGCTCACCACCGGCTAGCGGGACCAGAGATACGCAGTATTTT. This translates into CASSPPASGTRDTQYF. The chain combines TRBV18 with TRBJ2-3; TRBD2 agrees at 9 bases. Trimming at V came to 0 bases and at J to 5 bases, leaving 6 bases not matched to a gene. CDR3 size: 16 residues. Germline V CDR1 and CDR2: KGHSH, LQKENI. The full variable domain, in which reference TRBV18 and TRBJ2-3 provide the parts outside the CDR3, is NAGVMQNPRHLVRRRGQEARLRCSPMKGHSHVYWYRQLPEEGLKFMVYLQKENIIDESGMPKERFSAEFPKEGPSILRIQQVVRGDSAAYFCASSPPASGTRDTQYFGPGTRLTVL.

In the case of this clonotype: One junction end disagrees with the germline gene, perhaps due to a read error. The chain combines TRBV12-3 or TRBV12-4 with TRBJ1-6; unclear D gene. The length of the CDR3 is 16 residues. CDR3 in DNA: TGTGCCAGCAGCCCCCCGAGGGTCTCCGATAATTCACCCCTCCACTTT. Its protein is CASSPPRVSDNSPLHF.